This record concerns one T cell receptor (beta chain) sequence. The junction shows a germline mismatch at one end, possibly a read error. The researchers produced TCR beta cDNA from 500 to 550 ng total RNA with a constant-region primer. Three nested multiplex PCR rounds, a slightly modified ARM-PCR, produced the libraries for TCR beta. The two initial PCR rounds, roughly 11 cycles each, used TRBV1-TRBV30 forward and C-beta reverse primers. TCRdb recomputed calls from the multiplex PCR reads with MiXCR, one row per CDR3 protein. The data hold roughly 80,000 distinct CDR3 sequences, with approximately 70% observed a single time. This specimen comes from a study of tumor-infiltrating lymphocytes in primary liver carcinoma. Germline V gives CDR1 SGHVS, CDR2 FQNEAQ. The CDR3 loop spans 14 amino acids. Co-extraction yielded RNA and DNA from around 20-30 mg of unsorted bulk tissue.

This sequence was found in a man aged 40-55 years with primary liver carcinoma and hepatitis B virus infection. The sequenced material came from liver tumor tissue from sampling region 1. Specified subset: tumor region T1, superior pole. The chain joins TRBV7-8 to TRBJ2-7; D is possibly TRBD1 or TRBD2 (6 bases each). The CDR3 region has the DNA TGTGCCAGCAGCTTAATAGGGGGGTCCTACAAGCAGTACTTT. This sequence encodes CASSLIGGSYKQYF.